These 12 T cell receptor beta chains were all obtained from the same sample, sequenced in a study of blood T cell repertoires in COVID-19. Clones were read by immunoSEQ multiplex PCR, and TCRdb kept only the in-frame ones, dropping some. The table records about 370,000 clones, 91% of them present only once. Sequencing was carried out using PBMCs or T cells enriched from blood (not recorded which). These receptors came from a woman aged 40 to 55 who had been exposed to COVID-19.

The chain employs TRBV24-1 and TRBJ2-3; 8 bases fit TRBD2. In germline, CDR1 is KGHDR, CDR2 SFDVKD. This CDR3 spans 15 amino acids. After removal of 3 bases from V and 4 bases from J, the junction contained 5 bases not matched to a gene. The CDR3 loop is CATSDPGLVADTQYF. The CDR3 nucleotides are TGTGCCACCAGTGATCCGGGACTAGTAGCAGATACGCAGTATTTT.

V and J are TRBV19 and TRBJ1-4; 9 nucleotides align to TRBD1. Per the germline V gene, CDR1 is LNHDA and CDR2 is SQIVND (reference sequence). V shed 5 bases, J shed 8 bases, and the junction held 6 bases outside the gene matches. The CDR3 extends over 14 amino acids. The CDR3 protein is CASSEGQGSEKLFF. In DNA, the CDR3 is TGTGCCAGTAGTGAGGGACAGGGAAGCGAAAAACTGTTTTTT.

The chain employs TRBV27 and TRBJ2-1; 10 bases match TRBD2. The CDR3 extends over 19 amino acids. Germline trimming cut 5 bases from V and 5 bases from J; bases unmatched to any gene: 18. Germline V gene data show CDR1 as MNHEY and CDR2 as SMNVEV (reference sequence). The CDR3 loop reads CASSLTTPTSGPWDNEQFF. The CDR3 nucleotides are TGTGCCAGCAGTCTTACGACTCCGACTAGCGGGCCTTGGGACAATGAGCAGTTCTTC.

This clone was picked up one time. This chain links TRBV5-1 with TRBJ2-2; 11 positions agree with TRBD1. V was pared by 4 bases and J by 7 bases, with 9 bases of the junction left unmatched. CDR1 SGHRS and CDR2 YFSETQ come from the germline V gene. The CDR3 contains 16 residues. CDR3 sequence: CASSPAGTGGRGELFF. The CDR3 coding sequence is TGCGCCAGCAGCCCGGCCGGGACAGGGGGTCGCGGGGAGCTGTTTTTT.

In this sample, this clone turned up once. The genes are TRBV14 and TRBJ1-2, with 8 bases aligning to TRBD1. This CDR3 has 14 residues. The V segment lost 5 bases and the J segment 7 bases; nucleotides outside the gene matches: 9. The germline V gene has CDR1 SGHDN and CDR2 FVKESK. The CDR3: CASSIQGAGTGYTF. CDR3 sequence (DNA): TGTGCCAGCAGCATTCAGGGGGCCGGGACTGGCTACACCTTC.

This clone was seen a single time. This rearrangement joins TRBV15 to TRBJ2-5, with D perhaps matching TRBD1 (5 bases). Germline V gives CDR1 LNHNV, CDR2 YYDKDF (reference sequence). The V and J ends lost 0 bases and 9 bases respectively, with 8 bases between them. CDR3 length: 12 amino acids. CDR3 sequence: CATSRDLGPQYF. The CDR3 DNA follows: TGTGCCACCAGCAGAGATCTGGGGCCCCAGTACTTC.

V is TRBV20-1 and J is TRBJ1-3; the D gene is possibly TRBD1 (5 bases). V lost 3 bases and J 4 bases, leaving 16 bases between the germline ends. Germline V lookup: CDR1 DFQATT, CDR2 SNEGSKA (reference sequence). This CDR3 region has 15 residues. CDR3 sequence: CSASGGVAYGNTIYF. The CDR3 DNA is TGCAGTGCTAGTGGGGGGGTTGCGTACGGAAACACCATATATTTT.

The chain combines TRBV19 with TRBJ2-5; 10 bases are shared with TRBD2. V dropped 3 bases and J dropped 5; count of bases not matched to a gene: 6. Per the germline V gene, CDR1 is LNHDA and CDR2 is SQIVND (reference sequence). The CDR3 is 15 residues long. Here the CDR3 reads CASSIPAGGPETQYF. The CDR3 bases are TGTGCCAGTAGTATCCCAGCGGGGGGGCCCGAGACCCAGTACTTC.

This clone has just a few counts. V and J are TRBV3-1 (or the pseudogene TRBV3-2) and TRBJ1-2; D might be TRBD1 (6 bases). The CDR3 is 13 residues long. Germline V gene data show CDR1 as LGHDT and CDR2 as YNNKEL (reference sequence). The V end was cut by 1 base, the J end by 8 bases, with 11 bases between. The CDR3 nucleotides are TGTGCCAGCAGCCAAGTTACAGGGAGCGGCTACACCTTC. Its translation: CASSQVTGSGYTF.

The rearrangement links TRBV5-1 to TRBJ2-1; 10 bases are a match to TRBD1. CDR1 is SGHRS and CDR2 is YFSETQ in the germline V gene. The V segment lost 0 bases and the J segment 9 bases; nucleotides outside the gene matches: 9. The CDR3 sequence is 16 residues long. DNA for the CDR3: TGCGCCAGCAGCTTGGGACGACAGGGGGCGAGAAGTGAGCAGTTCTTC. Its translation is CASSLGRQGARSEQFF. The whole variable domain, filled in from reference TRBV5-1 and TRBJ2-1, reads KAGVTQTPRYLIKTRGQQVTLSCSPISGHRSVSWYQQTPGQGLQFLFEYFSETQRNKGNFPGRFSGRQFSNSRSEMNVSTLELGDSALYLCASSLGRQGARSEQFFGPGTRLTVL.

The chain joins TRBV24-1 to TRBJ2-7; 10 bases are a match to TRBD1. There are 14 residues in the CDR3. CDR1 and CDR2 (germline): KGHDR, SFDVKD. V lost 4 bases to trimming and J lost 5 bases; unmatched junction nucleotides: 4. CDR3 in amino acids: CATSESGTGDEQYF. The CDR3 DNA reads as TGTGCCACCAGTGAATCCGGGACAGGGGACGAGCAGTACTTC.

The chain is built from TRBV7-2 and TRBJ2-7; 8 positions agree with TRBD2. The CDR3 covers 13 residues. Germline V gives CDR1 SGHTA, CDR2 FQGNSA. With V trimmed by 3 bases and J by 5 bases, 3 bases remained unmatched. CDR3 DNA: TGTGCCAGCAGCTTCCGGGAGGGCGACGAGCAGTACTTC. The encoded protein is CASSFREGDEQYF.